The 7 T cell receptor beta chains given below trace back to one sample, sequenced in a study of STAT5B mutations in CD4+ large granular lymphocyte leukemia. Repertoires were generated with immunoSEQ multiplex PCR, while TCRdb's copy carries only in-frame clones and drops some. This table has 32,000 or so clones, 87% appearing once. Sequencing input: CD4+ T cells from blood buffy coats. These receptor sequences come from a human donor in good health.

The chain uses TRBV5-1 and TRBJ1-1, with D perhaps matching TRBD1 (5 bases). V was shortened by 1 base and J by 3 bases, with 10 bases between the two germline ends. This CDR3 contains 14 residues. Germline V gene sequence: CDR1 SGHRS, CDR2 YFSETQ. In DNA form, the CDR3 reads TGCGCCAGCAGCTTGAAGGTGGGGGACACTGAAGCTTTCTTT. Its protein is CASSLKVGDTEAFF.

V is TRBV5-8 and J is TRBJ2-3; D tentatively fits TRBD1 or TRBD2 (5 bases each). The germline CDR1 and CDR2 sequences are SGHTS and YDEGEE. The CDR3 consists of 12 residues. The germline V and J ends were trimmed by 6 bases and 7 bases, with 12 bases remaining between them. The CDR3 nucleotides are TGTGCCAGCAATTTTCGGGGACATACGCAGTATTTT. Translation: CASNFRGHTQYF.

The J gene is TRBJ2-3, the V gene TRBV5-8; 8 bases map to TRBD1. V lost 4 bases, J lost 4 bases, and 8 bases stayed unmatched. This CDR3 contains 15 residues. Germline CDR1 SGHTS, CDR2 YDEGEE. CDR3 sequence (DNA): TGTGCCAGCAGCCCCGACAGGGGAAAATCAGATACGCAGTATTTT. Translating it yields CASSPDRGKSDTQYF.

The J gene is TRBJ2-5, the V gene TRBV10-3; D possibly corresponds to TRBD2 (7 bases). Deletions cut 2 bases from V and 2 bases from J, with 15 bases between. The CDR3 totals 16 residues. Germline V gene sequence: CDR1 ENHRY, CDR2 SYGVKD. For the CDR3, the DNA is TGTGCCATCAGTGAGAGGGGGGCGGGGGCGCAAGAGACCCAGTACTTC. It yields the protein CAISERGAGAQETQYF.

The CDR3 nucleotides read TGCGCCAGCTCCGATACGGGCGGGAGCACTGAAGCTTTCTTT. It specifies CASSDTGGSTEAFF. This chain uses TRBV5-1 with TRBJ1-1; D call uncertain. The CDR3 runs 14 residues. Germline lookup yields CDR1 SGHRS and CDR2 YFSETQ. V was clipped by 7 bases and J by 4 bases, with 17 bases between them.

Note on this clone: At one of its ends the junction is not consistent with the germline gene, which may arise from a read error. The chain employs TRBV7-2 and TRBJ2-1; 10 bases agree with TRBD2. This CDR3 contains 14 residues. CDR1 SGHTA and CDR2 FQGNSA come from the germline V gene. The CDR3 DNA sequence: TGTGCCAGCAGCCTAGCGGGAGTGAGCAATGAGCAGTTCTTC. It is translated as CASSLAGVSNEQFF.

This chain uses TRBV14 with TRBJ2-5; TRBD2 matches 9 bases. With 3 bases clipped from V and 4 bases from J, the junction kept 6 bases outside the gene matches. Germline V lookup: CDR1 SGHDN, CDR2 FVKESK. The CDR3 sequence is 15 residues long. This chain's CDR3 is CASSQGSGRRETQYF. The CDR3 nucleotides read TGTGCCAGCAGCCAGGGTAGCGGGAGACGAGAGACCCAGTACTTC.